This record covers a single T cell receptor beta chain. Antigen unknown. It was by two-round multiplex PCR that TCR beta CDR3 was amplified from genomic DNA. For every TRBV and TRBJ gene, a specific primer was used in first-round PCR. TCRdb used MiXCR to reprocess the multiplex PCR reads, holding one entry per CDR3 protein. The profile covers about 36,000 distinct CDR3 sequences, with around 30% appearing a single time and 25% to 30% taken by the ten largest. The patient cohort was node-negative on CT and PET/CT, with no prior chemotherapy, radiotherapy or other malignancies. These data belong to a study of prognosis after radiotherapy for stage I lung cancer. Overall study context: Radiotherapy: SBRT, 3 to 5 fractions, biologically effective dose at least 100 Gy. In a handful of patients, distant metastases developed after radiotherapy (median roughly 7 months), whereas over 12 patients showed no significant progression.

The study's findings and limits: Unique TCR clone counts fell after stereotactic body radiation therapy, median around 9,500 versus 6,500.

The germline V gene encodes CDR1 DFQATT and CDR2 SNEGSKA (reference sequence). V gave up 5 bases and J gave up 6 bases, with 11 bases separating them. CDR3 length equals 12 residues. The chain links TRBV20-1 to TRBJ2-1; a possible D gene is TRBD2 (6 bases). The sample in question was PBMCs, obtained before or after stereotactic body radiation therapy (not recorded which). The origin of this receptor is a donor aged 50 or older with non-small cell lung cancer. The chain's CDR3 is CSASRRGNEQFF. As DNA, the CDR3 is TGCAGTGCTTCGAGGCGGGGCAATGAGCAGTTCTTC.